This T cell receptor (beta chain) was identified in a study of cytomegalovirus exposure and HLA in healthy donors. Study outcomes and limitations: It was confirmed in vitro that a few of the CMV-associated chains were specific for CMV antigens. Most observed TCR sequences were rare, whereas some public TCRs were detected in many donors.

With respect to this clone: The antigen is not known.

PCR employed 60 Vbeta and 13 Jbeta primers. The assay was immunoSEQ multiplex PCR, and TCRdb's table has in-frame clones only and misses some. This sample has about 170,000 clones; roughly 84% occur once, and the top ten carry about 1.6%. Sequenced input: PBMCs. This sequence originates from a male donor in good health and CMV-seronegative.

The CDR3 nucleotides are TGTGCCAGCAGCTTAGGGGGCTTCGGCACTGAAGCTTTCTTT. Residues: CASSLGGFGTEAFF. This chain connects TRBV11-2 to TRBJ1-1; the D gene is possibly TRBD1 (5 bases). From germline, CDR1 is SGHAT and CDR2 FQNNGV. This CDR3 is built from 14 residues. Trimming stripped 1 base from V and 4 bases from J, with 10 bases between.